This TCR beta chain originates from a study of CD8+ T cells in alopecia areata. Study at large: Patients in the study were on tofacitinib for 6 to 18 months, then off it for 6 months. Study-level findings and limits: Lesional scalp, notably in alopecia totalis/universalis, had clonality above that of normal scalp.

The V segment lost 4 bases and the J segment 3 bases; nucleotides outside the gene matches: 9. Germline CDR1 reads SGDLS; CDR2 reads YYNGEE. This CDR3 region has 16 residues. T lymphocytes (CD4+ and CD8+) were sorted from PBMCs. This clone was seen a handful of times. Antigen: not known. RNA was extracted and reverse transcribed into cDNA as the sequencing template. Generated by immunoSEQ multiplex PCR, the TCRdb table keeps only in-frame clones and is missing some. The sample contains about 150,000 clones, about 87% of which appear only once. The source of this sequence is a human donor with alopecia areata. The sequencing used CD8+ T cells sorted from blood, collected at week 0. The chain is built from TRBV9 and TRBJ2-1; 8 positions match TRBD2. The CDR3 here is CASSQESGGFYNEQFF. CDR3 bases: TGTGCCAGCAGCCAAGAGAGCGGGGGCTTCTACAATGAGCAGTTCTTC.